This T cell receptor beta chain came from a study of CD8+ T cells in alopecia areata. At the level of the study: Among treated patients, oral tofacitinib was administered at 5 to 10 mg twice daily.

It was from PBMCs that CD4+ and CD8+ T cells were sorted. The CDR3 has 14 residues. V lost 4 bases and J 3 bases, leaving 13 bases between the germline ends. The V gene's germline CDR1 is MNHEY and CDR2 SMNVEV (reference sequence). cDNA reverse transcribed from extracted RNA served as the sequencing template. TCRdb keeps only in-frame clones here, not all; method: immunoSEQ multiplex PCR. The data contain roughly 150,000 clones, 75% to 90% of them singletons. Sequencing was performed on CD8+ T cells sorted from blood, taken at week 0. The J gene is TRBJ2-7, the V gene TRBV27, with D tentatively TRBD2 (5 bases). The receptor comes from a human donor with alopecia areata. DNA of the CDR3: TGTGCCAGCAGTTGGTCGTCCGGGAACTACGAGCAGTACTTC. Translating gives CASSWSSGNYEQYF.